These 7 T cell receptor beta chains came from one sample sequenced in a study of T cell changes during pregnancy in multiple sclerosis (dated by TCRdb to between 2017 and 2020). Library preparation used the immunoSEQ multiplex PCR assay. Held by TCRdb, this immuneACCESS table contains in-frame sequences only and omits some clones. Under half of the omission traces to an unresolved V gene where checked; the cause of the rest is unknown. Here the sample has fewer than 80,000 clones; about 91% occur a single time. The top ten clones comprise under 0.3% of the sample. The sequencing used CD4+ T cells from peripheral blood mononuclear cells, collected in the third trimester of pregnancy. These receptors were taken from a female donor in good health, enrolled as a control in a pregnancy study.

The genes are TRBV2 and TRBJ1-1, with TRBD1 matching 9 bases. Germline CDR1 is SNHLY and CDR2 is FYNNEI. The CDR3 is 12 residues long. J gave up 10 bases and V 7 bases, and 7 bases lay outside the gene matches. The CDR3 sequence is CASNPTGGTAFF. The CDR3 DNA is TGTGCCAGCAACCCTACAGGGGGCACAGCTTTCTTT.

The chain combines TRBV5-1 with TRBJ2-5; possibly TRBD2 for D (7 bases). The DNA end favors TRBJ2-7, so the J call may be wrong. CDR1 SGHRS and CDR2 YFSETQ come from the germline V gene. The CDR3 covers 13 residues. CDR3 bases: TGCGCCAGCAGCCGGGGGGCAGTGGACGAGCAGTACTTC. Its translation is CASSRGAVDEQYF.

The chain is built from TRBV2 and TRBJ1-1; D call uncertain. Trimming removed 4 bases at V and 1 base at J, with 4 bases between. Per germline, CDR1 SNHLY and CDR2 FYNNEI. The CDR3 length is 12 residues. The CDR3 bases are TGTGCCAGCAGTGTCTGGAACACTGAAGCTTTCTTT. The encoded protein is CASSVWNTEAFF.

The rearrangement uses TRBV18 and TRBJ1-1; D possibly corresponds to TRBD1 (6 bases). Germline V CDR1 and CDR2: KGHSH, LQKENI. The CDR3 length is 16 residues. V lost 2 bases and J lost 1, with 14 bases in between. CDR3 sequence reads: CASSPSGRQANTEAFF. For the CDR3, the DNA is TGTGCCAGCTCACCATCGGGGAGACAGGCGAACACTGAAGCTTTCTTT.

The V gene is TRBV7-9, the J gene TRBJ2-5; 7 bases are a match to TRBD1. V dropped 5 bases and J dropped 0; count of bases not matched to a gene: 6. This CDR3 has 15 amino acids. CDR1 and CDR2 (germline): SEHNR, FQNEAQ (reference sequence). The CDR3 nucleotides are TGTGCCAGCAGCCCCCGAGGGACAGACCAAGAGACCCAGTACTTC. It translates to CASSPRGTDQETQYF.

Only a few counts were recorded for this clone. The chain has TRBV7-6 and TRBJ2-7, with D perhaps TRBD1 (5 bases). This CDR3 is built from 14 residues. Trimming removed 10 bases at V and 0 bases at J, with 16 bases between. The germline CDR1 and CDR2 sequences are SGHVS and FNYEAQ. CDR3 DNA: TGTGCCAACCTCGACAGACCAGTCTCCTACGAGCAGTACTTC. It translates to CANLDRPVSYEQYF.

Here the CDR3 reads CASSYKQGGDTQYF. The CDR3 region has the DNA TGTGCCAGCAGTTACAAACAGGGAGGGGATACGCAGTATTTT. The chain is built from TRBV6-6 and TRBJ2-3; D is possibly TRBD2 (7 bases). CDR1 MNHNY and CDR2 SVGAGI come from the germline V gene (reference sequence). V was pared by 2 bases and J by 6 bases, with 12 bases between. The CDR3 extends over 14 amino acids.